A single sample is the source of the 25 T cell receptor beta chains below, sequenced in a study of control samples from healthy donors and cancer patients. Sequencing used immunoSEQ multiplex PCR; TCRdb keeps in-frame clones, though not all of them. The table lists roughly 90,000 clones, approximately 93% of them singletons. The sample was blood. The receptors were sampled from a woman in her 30s in good health.

This clone was observed a single time. This rearrangement joins TRBV27 to TRBJ1-3; D unresolved. The germline V gene encodes CDR1 MNHEY and CDR2 SMNVEV (reference sequence). V lost 7 bases and J 4 bases, leaving 5 bases between the germline ends. CDR3 size: 11 residues. DNA of the CDR3: TGTGCCAGCACGGACGGAAACACCATATATTTT. As protein: CASTDGNTIYF.

V and J are TRBV7-2 and TRBJ1-5, with no clear D. CDR3 length: 17 amino acids. CDR1 is SGHTA and CDR2 is FQGNSA in the germline V gene. V lost 1 base, J lost 1 base, and 14 bases lay in between. CDR3 coding DNA: TGTGCCAGCAGCTTAGACTCCGCAGTCGGAAGCAATCAGCCCCAGCATTTT. Its translation is CASSLDSAVGSNQPQHF.

The chain is built from TRBV2 and TRBJ2-7, with a tentative D call TRBD2 (6 bases). The germline gives CDR1 SNHLY, CDR2 FYNNEI. Trimming stripped 6 bases from V and 3 bases from J, with 18 bases between. CDR3 length equals 15 residues. In DNA form, the CDR3 reads TGTGCCAGCAGCGTCGGGGGAGCTGCCTTCTACGAGCAGTACTTC. Translating it yields CASSVGGAAFYEQYF.

The V gene is TRBV5-4, the J gene TRBJ1-2; D gene unclear. Trimming removed 5 bases from V and 4 bases from J, with 12 bases in between. CDR1 is SGHNT, CDR2 YYREEE, per germline (reference sequence). The CDR3 sequence is 13 residues long. CDR3 in DNA: TGTGCCAGCAGACGTGAGGAGAGCTATGGCTACACCTTC. Translation: CASRREESYGYTF.

This chain joins TRBV3-1 (or the pseudogene TRBV3-2) and TRBJ1-1; possible D gene TRBD1, 5 bases. Trimming stripped 1 base from V and 5 bases from J, with 8 bases between. Germline lookup yields CDR1 LGHDT and CDR2 YNNKEL (reference sequence). This CDR3 region has 13 residues. The CDR3 protein is CASSQGGGTEAFF. The CDR3 nucleotides read TGTGCCAGCAGCCAAGGGGGGGGAACTGAAGCTTTCTTT.

The rearrangement joins TRBV6-4 to TRBJ2-1, with 9 bases identical to TRBD2. The J segment lost 7 bases and the V segment lost 5 bases, leaving 9 bases of the junction unmatched. The CDR3 contains 15 residues. In germline, CDR1 is MRHNA, CDR2 SNTAGT. Written as DNA, the CDR3 is TGTGCCAGCAGTCCCCTAGCGGGATCGGAGAATGAGCAGTTCTTC. The encoded protein is CASSPLAGSENEQFF.

The V call is TRBV15, the J call TRBJ2-7; D is tentatively TRBD1 or TRBD2 (5 bases each). The CDR3 length is 16 residues. Trimming pared 1 base from V and 7 bases from J, leaving 20 bases between. Germline assignment: CDR1 LNHNV and CDR2 YYDKDF (reference sequence). The CDR3 is CATSRGEGTNRREQYF. The CDR3 nucleotides read TGTGCCACCAGCAGAGGTGAGGGGACCAACAGACGGGAGCAGTACTTC.

CDR3 coding DNA: TGTGCCAGCTGCATGGCTGAAGCTTTCTTT. As protein: CASCMAEAFF. The J gene is TRBJ1-1, the V gene TRBV19; D call uncertain. V shed 9 bases and J shed 6 bases, with 8 bases lying between them. Looked up from germline, CDR1 is LNHDA and CDR2 is SQIVND (reference sequence). The CDR3 has 10 residues.

The chain joins TRBV5-5 to TRBJ1-1; D unresolved. This CDR3 has 13 residues. CDR1 is SGHKS and CDR2 is YYEKEE in the germline V gene (reference sequence). The V end was cut by 3 bases, the J end by 4 bases, with 10 bases between. The CDR3 coding sequence is TGTGCCAGCAGCTGGAGATGGACCACTGAAGCTTTCTTT. The encoded protein is CASSWRWTTEAFF.

This chain uses TRBV5-1 with TRBJ2-2; weak D call: TRBD1 (6 bases). This CDR3 is 13 amino acids long. The V and J ends lost 2 bases and 8 bases respectively, with 10 bases between them. Germline V gene lookup returns CDR1 SGHRS and CDR2 YFSETQ. As DNA, the CDR3 is TGCGCCAGCAGCTTTGAGGGGGTGGGGGAGCTGTTTTTT. Translation gives CASSFEGVGELFF.

This clone was seen just once. This chain connects TRBV28 to TRBJ1-1, with D possibly TRBD1 on 5 matching bases. With 9 bases removed from V and 2 bases from J, the gap between germline ends came to 13 bases. The length of the CDR3 is 13 residues. Germline assignment: CDR1 MDHEN and CDR2 SYDVKM. The chain's CDR3 is CASWGSRNTEAFF. DNA of the CDR3: TGTGCCAGTTGGGGCAGCAGAAACACTGAAGCTTTCTTT.

V is TRBV3-1 (or the pseudogene TRBV3-2) and J is TRBJ1-6; 7 bases line up with TRBD1. Germline lookup yields CDR1 LGHDT and CDR2 YNNKEL (reference sequence). This CDR3 spans 13 amino acids. With 2 bases clipped from V and 10 bases from J, the junction kept 2 bases outside the gene matches. DNA for the CDR3: TGTGCCAGCAGCCAAACAGGGGACTCACCCCTCCACTTT. Translated: CASSQTGDSPLHF.

The chain is built from TRBV15 and TRBJ2-5; D is perhaps TRBD1 (6 bases). The ends were cut back, 5 bases at V and 5 bases at J, with 12 bases in the middle. The CDR3 runs 13 residues. The germline V gene encodes CDR1 LNHNV and CDR2 YYDKDF (reference sequence). The CDR3: CATSEGVRETQYF. As DNA, the CDR3 is TGTGCCACCAGCGAGGGGGTCCGGGAGACCCAGTACTTC.

This sequence joins TRBV3-1 (or the pseudogene TRBV3-2) and TRBJ2-5; tentative D call: TRBD2 (7 bases). The germline V and J ends were trimmed by 4 bases and 3 bases, with 21 bases remaining between them. CDR1 and CDR2 (germline): LGHDT, YNNKEL (reference sequence). This CDR3 is built from 17 residues. The CDR3 nucleotides read TGTGCCAGCAGCCCAAGAGGGGGGGCCGGATTAGAAGAGACCCAGTACTTC. Translated: CASSPRGGAGLEETQYF.

The rearrangement uses TRBV6-5 and TRBJ2-1; D is ambiguous. This CDR3 is built from 16 residues. The V and J ends lost 0 bases and 2 bases respectively, with 11 bases between them. Germline loops: CDR1 MNHEY, CDR2 SVGAGI. The CDR3 here is CASSYSKRGPYNEQFF. In DNA form, the CDR3 reads TGTGCCAGCAGTTACTCGAAACGAGGTCCCTACAATGAGCAGTTCTTC.

The gene calls are TRBV9 and TRBJ1-2, with D maybe TRBD1 (5 bases). The CDR3 covers 16 residues. Germline CDR1 and CDR2: SGDLS and YYNGEE. V gave up 0 bases and J gave up 2 bases, with 14 bases separating them. In DNA, the CDR3 is TGTGCCAGCAGCGTAGGGTCCGGGACTGAAAACTATGGCTACACCTTC. Translation gives CASSVGSGTENYGYTF.

V and J are TRBV3-1 (or the pseudogene TRBV3-2) and TRBJ2-3; maybe TRBD2 (5 bases). Germline V gene sequence: CDR1 LGHDT, CDR2 YNNKEL (reference sequence). The V gene lost 4 bases and the J gene lost 2 bases, with 16 bases spanning the gap. This CDR3 comprises 16 residues. The CDR3 coding sequence is TGTGCCAGCAGCCCGGGATCCTTACCCCCCACAGATACGCAGTATTTT. This gives the protein CASSPGSLPPTDTQYF.

The chain uses TRBV10-3 and TRBJ1-1; TRBD1 matches 10 bases. The V gene's germline CDR1 is ENHRY and CDR2 SYGVKD. The CDR3 sequence is 13 residues long. The V segment lost 9 bases and the J segment 7 bases; nucleotides outside the gene matches: 8. The DNA for the CDR3 is TGTGCCATTACAAGGACAGGGGGAGATGAAGCTTTCTTT. Translation gives CAITRTGGDEAFF.

In its sample, this clone was seen once. The chain uses TRBV7-8 and TRBJ2-2; D remains ambiguous. Germline assignment: CDR1 SGHVS and CDR2 FQNEAQ. Trimming stripped 1 base from V and 4 bases from J, with 7 bases between. The CDR3 length is 14 residues. This chain's CDR3 is CASSLEGFTGELFF. The CDR3 nucleotides are TGTGCCAGCAGCTTAGAGGGTTTCACCGGGGAGCTGTTTTTT.

This clone was observed once. The rearrangement uses TRBV15 and TRBJ2-7; 7 nucleotides agree with TRBD1. Germline-derived CDR1 and CDR2 are LNHNV and YYDKDF (reference sequence). This CDR3 has 15 amino acids. Germline trimming cut 0 bases from V and 3 bases from J; bases unmatched to any gene: 5. In DNA, the CDR3 is TGTGCCACCAGCAGAGATCAGGGGGAGAACTACGAGCAGTACTTC. Its translation is CATSRDQGENYEQYF.

This sequence joins TRBV27 and TRBJ2-7; possibly TRBD1 or TRBD2 for D (6 bases each). Germline V lookup: CDR1 MNHEY, CDR2 SMNVEV (reference sequence). This CDR3 is 14 amino acids long. The V gene lost 3 bases and the J gene lost 8 bases, with 17 bases spanning the gap. The CDR3 sequence: CASSFASGAGKQYF. The CDR3 DNA is TGTGCCAGCAGTTTTGCGTCGGGGGCGGGCAAGCAGTACTTC.

The chain recombines TRBV5-6 with TRBJ1-3; 10 bases agree with TRBD1. The CDR3 sequence is 15 residues long. Germline CDR1 and CDR2: SGHDT and YYEEEE. V was clipped by 4 bases and J by 7 bases; unmatched bases: 8. CDR3 amino acids: CASSIRDRGANTIYF. Here the CDR3 DNA reads TGTGCCAGCAGCATCCGGGACAGGGGCGCCAACACCATATATTTT.

This chain joins TRBV2 and TRBJ2-7; 12 bases line up with TRBD2. Trimming at V came to 6 bases and at J to 2 bases, leaving 5 bases not matched to a gene. The CDR3 is 15 residues long. CDR1 is SNHLY, CDR2 FYNNEI, per germline. CDR3: CASSLLAGGTYEQYF. The CDR3, as DNA: TGTGCCAGCAGCTTACTAGCGGGAGGTACCTACGAGCAGTACTTC.

The chain uses TRBV19 and TRBJ2-2; 7 nucleotides line up with TRBD1. The germline gives CDR1 LNHDA, CDR2 SQIVND (reference sequence). The CDR3 is 17 amino acids. The V and J ends lost 3 bases and 1 base, in that order; junction bases with no gene match: 8. The DNA for the CDR3 is TGTGCCAGTAGTATTAGGAAGGGGGCATGGAACACCGGGGAGCTGTTTTTT. Translated, it gives CASSIRKGAWNTGELFF.

V and J are TRBV19 and TRBJ2-2; D gene unclear. This CDR3 is built from 12 residues. Germline CDR1 is LNHDA and CDR2 is SQIVND (reference sequence). Trimming took off 5 bases at V and 8 bases at J, with 9 bases between the two ends. CDR3 in amino acids: CASSPLNGELFF. The CDR3 DNA sequence: TGTGCCAGTAGTCCCCTCAATGGGGAGCTGTTTTTT.